This T cell receptor beta chain was obtained from a study of CD8 T cells in Susac syndrome. cDNA came from approximately 0.5 to 1 ug RNA primed by random hexamers. TCRdb processed the immunoSEQ multiplex PCR reads anew with MiXCR; each CDR3 protein has one entry. The repertoire holds about 210,000 distinct CDR3 sequences, with around 96% as singletons. The V end lost 3 bases, the J end lost 4 bases, and 15 bases lay between the germline ends. There are 15 residues in the CDR3. Germline CDR1 PRHDT, CDR2 FYEKMQ (reference sequence). Negative isolation was applied to CD8+ and CD4+ T cells, and FACS enrichment was applied to TEMRA cells. This clonotype was seen a handful of times.

This TCR was sampled from a human donor with multiple sclerosis. The sample was CD4+ T cells from PBMCs. The chain couples TRBV13 to TRBJ2-5; tentatively, D is TRBD2 (6 bases). The CDR3 is CASSFGTLRAETQYF. DNA for the CDR3: TGTGCCAGCAGCTTCGGGACTCTGAGGGCAGAGACCCAGTACTTC.